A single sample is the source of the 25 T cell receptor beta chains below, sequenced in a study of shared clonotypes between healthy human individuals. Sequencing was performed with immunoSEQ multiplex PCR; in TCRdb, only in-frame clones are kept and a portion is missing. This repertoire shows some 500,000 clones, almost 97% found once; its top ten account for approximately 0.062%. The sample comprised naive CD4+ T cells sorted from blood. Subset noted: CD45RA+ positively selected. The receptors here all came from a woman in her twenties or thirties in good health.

CDR3 in amino acids: CASNKGYADTQYF. The CDR3, as DNA: TGTGCCAGCAATAAGGGGTACGCAGATACGCAGTATTTT. The J gene is TRBJ2-3, the V gene TRBV2, with D perhaps matching TRBD1 (5 bases). CDR3 size: 13 residues. V was trimmed by 7 bases and J by 4 bases, leaving 12 bases between them. Germline lookup yields CDR1 SNHLY and CDR2 FYNNEI.

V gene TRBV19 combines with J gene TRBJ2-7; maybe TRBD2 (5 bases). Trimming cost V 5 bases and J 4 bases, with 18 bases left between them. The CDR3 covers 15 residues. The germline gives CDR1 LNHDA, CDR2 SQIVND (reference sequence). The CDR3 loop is CASSPTSGIRYEQYF. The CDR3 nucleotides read TGTGCCAGTAGTCCAACGTCGGGGATTAGGTACGAGCAGTACTTC.

The CDR3 protein is CASSLDQRQDYNIQYF. DNA for the CDR3: TGCGCCAGCAGCTTGGATCAGAGACAAGACTATAACATTCAGTACTTC. This chain links TRBV5-1 with TRBJ2-4; TRBD2 might be the D (5 bases). Germline CDR1 and CDR2: SGHRS and YFSETQ. Deletions cut 0 bases from V and 7 bases from J, with 17 bases between. The CDR3 spans 16 residues.

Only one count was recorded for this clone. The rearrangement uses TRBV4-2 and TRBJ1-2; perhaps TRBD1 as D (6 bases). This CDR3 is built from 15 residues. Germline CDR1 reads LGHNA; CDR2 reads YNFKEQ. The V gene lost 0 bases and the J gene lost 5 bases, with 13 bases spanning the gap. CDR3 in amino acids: CASSQESQGTYGYTF. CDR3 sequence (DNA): TGTGCCAGCAGCCAAGAGTCCCAGGGGACGTATGGCTACACCTTC.

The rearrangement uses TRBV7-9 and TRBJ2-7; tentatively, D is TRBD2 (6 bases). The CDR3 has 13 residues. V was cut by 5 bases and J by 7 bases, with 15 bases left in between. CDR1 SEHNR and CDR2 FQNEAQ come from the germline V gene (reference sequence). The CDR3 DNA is TGTGCCAGCAGCCCTGTCGGCGGGGAGGAGCAGTACTTC. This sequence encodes CASSPVGGEEQYF.

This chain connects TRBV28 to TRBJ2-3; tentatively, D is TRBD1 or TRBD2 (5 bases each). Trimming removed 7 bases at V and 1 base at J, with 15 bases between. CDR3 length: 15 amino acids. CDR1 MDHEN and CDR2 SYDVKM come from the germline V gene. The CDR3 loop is CASNGAWGGTDTQYF. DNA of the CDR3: TGTGCCAGCAACGGGGCGTGGGGAGGCACAGATACGCAGTATTTT.

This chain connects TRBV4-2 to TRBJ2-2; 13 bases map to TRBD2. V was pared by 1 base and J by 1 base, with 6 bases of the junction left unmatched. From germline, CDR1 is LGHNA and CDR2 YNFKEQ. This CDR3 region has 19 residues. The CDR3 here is CASSQVPGLAGENTGELFF. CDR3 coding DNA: TGTGCCAGCAGCCAAGTTCCCGGACTAGCGGGGGAGAACACCGGGGAGCTGTTTTTT.

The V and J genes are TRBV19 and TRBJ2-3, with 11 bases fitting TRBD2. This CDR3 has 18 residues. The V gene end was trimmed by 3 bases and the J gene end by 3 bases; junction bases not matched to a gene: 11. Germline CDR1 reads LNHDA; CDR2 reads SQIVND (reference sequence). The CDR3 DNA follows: TGTGCCAGTAGTATTCGGGGCGTAGCGGGAGGGAGGACAGATACGCAGTATTTT. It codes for CASSIRGVAGGRTDTQYF.

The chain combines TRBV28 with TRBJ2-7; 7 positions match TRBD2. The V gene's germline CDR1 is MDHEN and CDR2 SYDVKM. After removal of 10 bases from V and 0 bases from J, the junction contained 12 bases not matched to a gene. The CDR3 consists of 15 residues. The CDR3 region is CATSIGGSSSYEQYF. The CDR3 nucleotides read TGTGCCACGTCTATCGGCGGGAGTAGCTCCTACGAGCAGTACTTC.

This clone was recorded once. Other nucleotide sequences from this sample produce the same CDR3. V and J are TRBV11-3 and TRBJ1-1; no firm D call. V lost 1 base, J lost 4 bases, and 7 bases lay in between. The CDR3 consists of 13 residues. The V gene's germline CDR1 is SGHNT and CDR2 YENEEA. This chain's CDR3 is CASSLGRTTEAFF. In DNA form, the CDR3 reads TGTGCCAGCAGCTTAGGGCGGACCACTGAAGCTTTCTTT.

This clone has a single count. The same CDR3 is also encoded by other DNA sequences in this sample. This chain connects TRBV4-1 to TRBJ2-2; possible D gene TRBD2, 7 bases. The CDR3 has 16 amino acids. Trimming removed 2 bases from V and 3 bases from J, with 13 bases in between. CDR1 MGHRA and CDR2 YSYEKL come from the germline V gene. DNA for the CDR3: TGCGCCAGCAGCCAAAGTAGGGGGGGGGACACCGGGGAGCTGTTTTTT. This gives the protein CASSQSRGGDTGELFF.

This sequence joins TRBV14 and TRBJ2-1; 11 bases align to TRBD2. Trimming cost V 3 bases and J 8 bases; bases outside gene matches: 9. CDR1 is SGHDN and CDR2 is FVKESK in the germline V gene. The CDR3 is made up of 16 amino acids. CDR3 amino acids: CASSHPTSGSDDEQFF. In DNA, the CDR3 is TGTGCCAGCAGCCACCCAACTAGCGGGAGTGATGATGAGCAGTTCTTC.

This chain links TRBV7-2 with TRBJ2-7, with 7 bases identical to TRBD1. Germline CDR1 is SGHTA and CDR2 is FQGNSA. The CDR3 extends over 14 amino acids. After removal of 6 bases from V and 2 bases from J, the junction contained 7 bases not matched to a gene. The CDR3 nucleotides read TGTGCCAGCAGTCTCTTACAGGGGACCTACGAGCAGTACTTC. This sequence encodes CASSLLQGTYEQYF.

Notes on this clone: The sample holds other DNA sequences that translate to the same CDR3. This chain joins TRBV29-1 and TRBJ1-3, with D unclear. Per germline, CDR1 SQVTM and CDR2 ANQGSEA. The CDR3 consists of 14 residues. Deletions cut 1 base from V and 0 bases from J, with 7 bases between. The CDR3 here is CSVEGRLSGNTIYF. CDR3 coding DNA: TGCAGCGTTGAAGGGCGGCTCTCTGGAAACACCATATATTTT. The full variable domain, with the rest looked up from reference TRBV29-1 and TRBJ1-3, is SAVISQKPSRDICQRGTSLTIQCQVDSQVTMMFWYRQQPGQSLTLIATANQGSEATYESGFVIDKFPISRPNLTFSTLTVSNMSPEDSSIYLCSVEGRLSGNTIYFGEGSWLTVV.

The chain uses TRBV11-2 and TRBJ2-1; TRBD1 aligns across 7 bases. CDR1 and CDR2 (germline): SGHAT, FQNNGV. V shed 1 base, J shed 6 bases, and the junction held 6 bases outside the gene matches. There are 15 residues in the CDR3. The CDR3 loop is CASSLAQGRGNEQFF. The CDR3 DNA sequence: TGTGCCAGCAGCTTAGCACAGGGGAGAGGCAATGAGCAGTTCTTC.

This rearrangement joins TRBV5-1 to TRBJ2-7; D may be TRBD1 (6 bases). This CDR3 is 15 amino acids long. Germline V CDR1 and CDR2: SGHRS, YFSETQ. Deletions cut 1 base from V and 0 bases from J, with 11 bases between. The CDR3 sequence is CASSLLRTDSYEQYF. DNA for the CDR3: TGCGCCAGCAGCTTGCTTAGGACAGACTCCTACGAGCAGTACTTC.

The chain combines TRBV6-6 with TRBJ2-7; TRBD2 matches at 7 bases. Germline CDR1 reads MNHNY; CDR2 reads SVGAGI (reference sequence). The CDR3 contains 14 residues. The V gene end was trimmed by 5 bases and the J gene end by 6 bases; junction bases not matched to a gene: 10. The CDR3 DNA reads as TGTGCCAGCAGTAAACAACCCAGCGGGGCCGAGCAGTACTTC. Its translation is CASSKQPSGAEQYF.

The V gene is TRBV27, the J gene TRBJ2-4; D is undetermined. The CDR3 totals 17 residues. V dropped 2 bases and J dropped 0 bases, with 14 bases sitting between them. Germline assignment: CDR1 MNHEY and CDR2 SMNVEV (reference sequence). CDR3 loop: CASSLNRYPTAKNIQYF. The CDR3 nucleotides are TGTGCCAGCAGTTTAAACCGCTACCCGACAGCCAAAAACATTCAGTACTTC.

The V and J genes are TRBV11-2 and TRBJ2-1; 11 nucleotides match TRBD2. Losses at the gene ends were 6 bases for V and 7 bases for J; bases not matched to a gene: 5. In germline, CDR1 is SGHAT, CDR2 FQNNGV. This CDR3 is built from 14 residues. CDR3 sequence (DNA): TGTGCCAGCAGGATAGCGGGAGGGCCGAATGAGCAGTTCTTC. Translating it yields CASRIAGGPNEQFF.

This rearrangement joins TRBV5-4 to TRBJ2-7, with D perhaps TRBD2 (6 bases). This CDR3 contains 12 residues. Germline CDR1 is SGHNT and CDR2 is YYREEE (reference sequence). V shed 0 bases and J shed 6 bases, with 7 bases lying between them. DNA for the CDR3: TGTGCCAGCAGCTTGGGACTAGGCGAGCAGTACTTC. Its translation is CASSLGLGEQYF.

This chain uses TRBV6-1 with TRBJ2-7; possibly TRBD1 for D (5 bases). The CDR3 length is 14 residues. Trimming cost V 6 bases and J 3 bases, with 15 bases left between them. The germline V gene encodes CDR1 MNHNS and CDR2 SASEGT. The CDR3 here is CASRRTFKDYEQYF. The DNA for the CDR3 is TGTGCCAGCAGACGGACATTCAAGGACTACGAGCAGTACTTC.

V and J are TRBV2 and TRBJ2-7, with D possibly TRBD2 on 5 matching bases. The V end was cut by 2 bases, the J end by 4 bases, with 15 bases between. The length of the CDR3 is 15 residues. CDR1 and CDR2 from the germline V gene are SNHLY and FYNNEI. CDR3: CASSEWAGSNYEQYF. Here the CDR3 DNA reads TGTGCCAGCAGTGAATGGGCTGGGAGTAATTACGAGCAGTACTTC.

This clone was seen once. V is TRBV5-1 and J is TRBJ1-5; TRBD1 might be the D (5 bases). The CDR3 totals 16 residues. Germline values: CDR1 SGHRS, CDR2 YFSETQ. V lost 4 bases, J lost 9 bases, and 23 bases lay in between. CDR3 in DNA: TGCGCCAGCAGCCCCGATGGTTTAAGCGAAGGGGCGCCCCAGCATTTT. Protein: CASSPDGLSEGAPQHF.

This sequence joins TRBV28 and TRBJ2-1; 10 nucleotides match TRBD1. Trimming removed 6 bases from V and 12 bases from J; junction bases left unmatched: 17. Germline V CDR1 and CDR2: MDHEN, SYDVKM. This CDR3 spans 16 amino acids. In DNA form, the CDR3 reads TGTGCCAGCAGACCAACCGGGACAGGGGAGGTCGGTAGGCAGTTCTTC. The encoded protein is CASRPTGTGEVGRQFF.

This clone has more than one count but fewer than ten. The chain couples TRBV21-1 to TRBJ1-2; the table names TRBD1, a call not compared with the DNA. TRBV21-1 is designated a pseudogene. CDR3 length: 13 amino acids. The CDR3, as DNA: TGTGCCAGCAGCACGGGACACATCTATGGCTACACCTTC. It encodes CASSTGHIYGYTF.